These T cell receptor beta chains were read from a single sample in a study of blood T cells in healthy people across ages. TCRdb itself ran the 5' RACE reads through MiXCR, one entry per CDR3 protein. Of approximately 790,000 distinct CDR3 sequences listed, around 62% were seen once; the top ten hold 25% to 35%. The specimen sequenced was blood. The receptor set was obtained from a man in his thirties or forties in good health. The CDR3 runs from the conserved cysteine through the conserved F or W. The order of the fields is clone size, V gene, J gene, CDR3 protein. For some rows the clone size is stated as once, few or many, or as a class when expanded; others skip it.

abundance: -
v_gene: TRBV29-1
j_gene: TRBJ1-1
CDR3aa: CSVGGRANTEAFF

abundance: -
v_gene: TRBV27
j_gene: TRBJ1-1
CDR3aa: CASSLYRNTEAFF

abundance: -
v_gene: TRBV6-5
j_gene: -
CDR3aa: CASSYSGTLYETQYF

abundance: -
v_gene: TRBV25-1
j_gene: TRBJ1-6
CDR3aa: CASSEEGLGEIGSYNSPLHF

abundance: -
v_gene: TRBV28
j_gene: TRBJ2-6
CDR3aa: CASSFGTSGANVLTF

abundance: -
v_gene: TRBV7-2
j_gene: TRBJ1-1
CDR3aa: CASSLWRQGATEAFF

abundance: -
v_gene: TRBV29-1
j_gene: TRBJ1-2
CDR3aa: CSVAEGHPGYTF

abundance: -
v_gene: TRBV28
j_gene: -
CDR3aa: CASSLGSPGTHEQYF

abundance: -
v_gene: TRBV4-1
j_gene: TRBJ1-2
CDR3aa: CASSPPDRAGHTF

abundance: -
v_gene: TRBV4-3
j_gene: TRBJ1-1
CDR3aa: CASSQDPGQNTEAFF

abundance: -
v_gene: TRBV12-3/TRBV12-4
j_gene: TRBJ2-5
CDR3aa: CASSRDSKQETQYF

abundance: -
v_gene: TRBV12-3/TRBV12-4
j_gene: TRBJ1-2
CDR3aa: CASSQRTGGGHGYTF

abundance: few
v_gene: TRBV20-1
j_gene: TRBJ2-3
CDR3aa: CSALRAGTSMRTDTQYF

abundance: -
v_gene: TRBV29-1
j_gene: TRBJ2-1
CDR3aa: CSVTGSGANEQFF

abundance: once
v_gene: TRBV24-1
j_gene: TRBJ2-1
CDR3aa: CAPYGLYNEQFF

abundance: -
v_gene: TRBV2
j_gene: TRBJ2-2
CDR3aa: CASSPRTGPGELFF

abundance: -
v_gene: TRBV6-6
j_gene: TRBJ1-2
CDR3aa: CASSNDSYGYTF

abundance: -
v_gene: TRBV29-1
j_gene: TRBJ1-2
CDR3aa: CSASGPGGYTF

abundance: few
v_gene: TRBV20-1
j_gene: TRBJ1-4
CDR3aa: CSARPGSVEKLFF

abundance: once
v_gene: TRBV3-1
j_gene: TRBJ2-7
CDR3aa: CASSQVPRTSYEQYF

abundance: -
v_gene: TRBV4-3
j_gene: TRBJ1-5
CDR3aa: CASSQEIQGRYSNQPQHF

abundance: -
v_gene: TRBV20-1
j_gene: TRBJ2-3
CDR3aa: CSARDQAGGIHTQYF

abundance: -
v_gene: TRBV20-1
j_gene: -
CDR3aa: CSALRTGGYEQYF

abundance: -
v_gene: TRBV3-1
j_gene: TRBJ1-5
CDR3aa: CASSPNRAGNQPQHF

abundance: -
v_gene: TRBV20-1
j_gene: TRBJ2-5
CDR3aa: CSATRQAYQETQYF

abundance: -
v_gene: TRBV3-1
j_gene: TRBJ2-1
CDR3aa: CASSQVAPLGEQFF

abundance: few
v_gene: TRBV25-1
j_gene: TRBJ1-1
CDR3aa: CASSTGITEAFF

abundance: -
v_gene: TRBV2
j_gene: TRBJ2-3
CDR3aa: CASSGERGGGTDTQYF

abundance: -
v_gene: TRBV20-1
j_gene: TRBJ2-1
CDR3aa: CSALPRSYNEQFF

abundance: few
v_gene: TRBV10-3
j_gene: TRBJ2-3
CDR3aa: CAITRQGENTQYF

abundance: once
v_gene: TRBV27
j_gene: TRBJ1-6
CDR3aa: CASSLIGSPLHF

abundance: -
v_gene: TRBV2
j_gene: TRBJ2-3
CDR3aa: CASSSGGEFTDTQYF

abundance: once
v_gene: TRBV12-3/TRBV12-4
j_gene: TRBJ1-1
CDR3aa: CASSPVQGWAYTEAFF

abundance: -
v_gene: TRBV20-1
j_gene: TRBJ2-3
CDR3aa: CSARPPGLAGTTDTQYF

abundance: -
v_gene: TRBV6-5
j_gene: TRBJ1-6
CDR3aa: CASSRAGQGVSSPLHF

abundance: -
v_gene: TRBV6-5
j_gene: TRBJ2-7
CDR3aa: CASSYPRPDRENSYEQYF

abundance: -
v_gene: TRBV6-2/TRBV6-3
j_gene: TRBJ2-7
CDR3aa: CASGVGLRSYEQYF

abundance: once
v_gene: TRBV2
j_gene: TRBJ2-7
CDR3aa: CAGGRDGSYEQYF

abundance: many
v_gene: TRBV7-3
j_gene: TRBJ2-1
CDR3aa: CASSPRQGSEQFF

abundance: -
v_gene: TRBV10-3
j_gene: TRBJ2-3
CDR3aa: CAISGQGPSTDTQYF

abundance: -
v_gene: TRBV4-3
j_gene: TRBJ2-7
CDR3aa: CASSQGHRNEQYF

abundance: -
v_gene: TRBV10-2
j_gene: TRBJ2-7
CDR3aa: CASRAGTDSYEQYF

abundance: -
v_gene: TRBV7-2
j_gene: TRBJ2-1
CDR3aa: CASSPRLVEQFF

abundance: few
v_gene: TRBV7-7
j_gene: TRBJ2-3
CDR3aa: CASSIGGGRTDTQYF

abundance: few
v_gene: TRBV4-3
j_gene: TRBJ1-1
CDR3aa: CASSQGVGVIWNTEAFF

abundance: -
v_gene: TRBV20-1
j_gene: TRBJ2-1
CDR3aa: CSAKSNIDPNEQFF

abundance: -
v_gene: TRBV11-2
j_gene: TRBJ2-2
CDR3aa: CASSLVLTLTGELFF

abundance: once
v_gene: TRBV18
j_gene: TRBJ2-3
CDR3aa: CASSPPVWTDTQYF

abundance: -
v_gene: TRBV5-6
j_gene: TRBJ2-6
CDR3aa: CASRGDRNVLTF

abundance: -
v_gene: TRBV5-1
j_gene: TRBJ2-7
CDR3aa: CASSDRLAGNYEQYF

abundance: -
v_gene: TRBV6-5
j_gene: TRBJ1-2
CDR3aa: CASEGGGGYTF

abundance: -
v_gene: TRBV7-2
j_gene: TRBJ1-1
CDR3aa: CASSLSVYTEAFF

abundance: few
v_gene: TRBV5-1
j_gene: TRBJ2-1
CDR3aa: CASSLEQGGYNEQFF

abundance: -
v_gene: TRBV10-2
j_gene: TRBJ2-5
CDR3aa: CASSALRGDKETQYF